This section outlines one T cell receptor (beta chain) sequence together with its context. The antigen is not known. This CDR3 comprises 13 residues. V lost 3 bases, J lost 6 bases, and 9 bases lay in between. The sorted-subset replicate PCRs were given around 200 ng DNA, which is 30,000 or so T cell genomes. The method was immunoSEQ multiplex PCR; TCRdb's version includes in-frame clones alone and lacks a portion of them. The sample has approximately 2.4 million clones; approximately 94% are singletons. These data come from a study of shared clonotypes between healthy human individuals. Findings of the study overall: Around 4.9% of naive CD4 clonotypes were shared across a handful of donors. Non-shared clonotypes displayed generation probabilities falling below those of clonotypes present in all four donors. Clonotype sharing among donors was thought likely to change with sequencing depth.

The source of this sequence is a man aged 18 to 30 in good health. Sequencing was carried out using naive CD4+ T cells sorted from blood. Subset specified: CD45RA+ positively selected. The J gene is TRBJ2-1, the V gene TRBV23-1, with D perhaps matching TRBD1 or TRBD2 (5 bases each). TRBV23-1 is treated as an ORF (open reading frame) with a function not yet certain. CDR3 DNA sequence: TGCGCCAGCAGTCAGGGACGGGGCAATGAGCAGTTCTTC. Translation gives CASSQGRGNEQFF.